A selection of T cell receptor beta chains follows, all from one sample in a study of shared clonotypes between healthy human individuals. Method: immunoSEQ multiplex PCR; TCRdb's copy keeps in-frame clones and lacks some. This table has about 190,000 clones, over 50% appearing once. The sequenced sample was memory CD4+ T cells sorted from blood. These TCRs come from a man under 40 in good health. CDR3s include the opening cysteine and the closing phenylalanine or tryptophan. The D gene is left open where the match is weak. Part of the rows lack a size; the others show once, few, many or a class for expanded clones.

V gene: TRBV7-9; D gene: TRBD2; clone size: .; J gene: TRBJ2-1; CDR3 protein: CASSNLAGGQNYNEQFF; CDR3 DNA: TGTGCCAGCAGCAACCTAGCGGGAGGTCAGAACTACAATGAGCAGTTCTTC
V gene: TRBV9; D gene: TRBD1; clone size: .; J gene: TRBJ1-2; CDR3 protein: CASSAGTGWTYGYTF; CDR3 DNA: TGTGCCAGCAGCGCCGGGACAGGGTGGACCTATGGCTACACCTTC
V gene: TRBV28; D gene: TRBD1; clone size: .; J gene: TRBJ2-5; CDR3 protein: CASSSSGQEETQYF; CDR3 DNA: TGTGCCAGCAGTTCCAGCGGACAGGAAGAGACCCAGTACTTC
V gene: TRBV28; D gene: .; clone size: .; J gene: TRBJ2-3; CDR3 protein: CASSLGRVVWADTQYF; CDR3 DNA: TGTGCCAGCAGTTTGGGACGGGTAGTGTGGGCAGATACGCAGTATTTT
V gene: TRBV18; D gene: .; clone size: .; J gene: TRBJ2-7; CDR3 protein: CASSPEGYEQYF; CDR3 DNA: TGTGCCAGCTCACCCGAGGGCTACGAGCAGTACTTC
V gene: TRBV5-1; D gene: TRBD1; clone size: .; J gene: TRBJ2-7; CDR3 protein: CASSLGQGQWQYF; CDR3 DNA: TGCGCCAGCAGCCTCGGACAGGGGCAATGGCAGTACTTC
V gene: TRBV2; D gene: .; clone size: few; J gene: TRBJ2-7; CDR3 protein: CASSDGTFYEQYF; CDR3 DNA: TGTGCCAGCAGTGACGGGACCTTCTACGAGCAGTACTTC
V gene: TRBV19; D gene: .; clone size: .; J gene: TRBJ2-7; CDR3 protein: CASRRQASYEQYF; CDR3 DNA: TGTGCCAGTAGGAGACAGGCCTCCTACGAGCAGTACTTC
V gene: TRBV7-8; D gene: .; clone size: .; J gene: TRBJ2-7; CDR3 protein: CASSLILPTYEQYF; CDR3 DNA: TGTGCCAGCAGCTTAATCCTCCCTACCTACGAGCAGTACTTC
V gene: TRBV11-3; D gene: .; clone size: .; J gene: TRBJ2-2; CDR3 protein: CASSLGTLATGELFF; CDR3 DNA: TGTGCCAGCAGCTTAGGAACTCTAGCCACCGGGGAGCTGTTTTTT
V gene: TRBV25-1; D gene: .; clone size: .; J gene: TRBJ2-7; CDR3 protein: CASSGRAGEQYF; CDR3 DNA: TGTGCCAGCAGTGGACGTGCTGGCGAGCAGTACTTC
V gene: TRBV11-3; D gene: .; clone size: .; J gene: TRBJ2-1; CDR3 protein: CASSPGASSYNEQFF; CDR3 DNA: TGTGCCAGCAGCCCCGGCGCGAGCTCCTACAATGAGCAGTTCTTC
V gene: TRBV6-4; D gene: .; clone size: .; J gene: TRBJ2-6; CDR3 protein: CASSDRPGAGANVLTF; CDR3 DNA: TGTGCCAGCAGTGACCGGCCCGGTGCCGGGGCCAACGTCCTGACTTTC
V gene: TRBV28; D gene: .; clone size: .; J gene: TRBJ2-7; CDR3 protein: CASSSQNRVPSYEQYF; CDR3 DNA: TGTGCCAGCAGTTCCCAGAACAGGGTCCCCTCCTACGAGCAGTACTTC
V gene: TRBV11-3; D gene: TRBD2; clone size: .; J gene: TRBJ2-2; CDR3 protein: CASSPRTSAPNTGELFF; CDR3 DNA: TGTGCCAGCAGCCCCAGGACTAGCGCACCGAACACCGGGGAGCTGTTTTTT
V gene: TRBV28; D gene: TRBD2; clone size: few; J gene: TRBJ2-1; CDR3 protein: CASSSASGRGTYNEQFF; CDR3 DNA: TGTGCCAGCAGCTCCGCTAGCGGGAGAGGGACCTACAATGAGCAGTTCTTC
V gene: TRBV20-1; D gene: .; clone size: few; J gene: TRBJ1-2; CDR3 protein: CSASPTDGYTF; CDR3 DNA: TGCAGTGCTAGCCCCACGGATGGCTACACCTTC
V gene: TRBV25-1; D gene: TRBD2; clone size: .; J gene: TRBJ2-1; CDR3 protein: CASSDGTMSSSYNEQFF; CDR3 DNA: TGTGCCAGCAGTGACGGGACTATGTCGAGCTCCTACAATGAGCAGTTCTTC
V gene: TRBV5-1; D gene: TRBD2; clone size: .; J gene: TRBJ2-3; CDR3 protein: CASSFGTSADTQYF; CDR3 DNA: TGCGCCAGCAGCTTTGGGACTAGCGCAGATACGCAGTATTTT
V gene: TRBV19; D gene: TRBD2; clone size: .; J gene: TRBJ2-1; CDR3 protein: CASSTGLVYNEQFF; CDR3 DNA: TGTGCCAGTAGTACCGGACTAGTCTACAATGAGCAGTTCTTC
V gene: TRBV19; D gene: .; clone size: few; J gene: TRBJ1-5; CDR3 protein: CASSIAGTQAEPQHF; CDR3 DNA: TGTGCCAGTAGTATAGCCGGGACCCAGGCCGAGCCCCAGCATTTT
V gene: TRBV5-1; D gene: .; clone size: once; J gene: TRBJ2-7; CDR3 protein: CASSLAWSEQYF; CDR3 DNA: TGCGCCAGCAGCTTGGCCTGGTCAGAGCAGTACTTC
V gene: TRBV19; D gene: .; clone size: few; J gene: TRBJ1-5; CDR3 protein: CASTQARLPGQPQHF; CDR3 DNA: TGTGCCAGTACCCAGGCTCGCCTCCCGGGTCAGCCCCAGCATTTT
V gene: TRBV29-1; D gene: TRBD2; clone size: .; J gene: TRBJ2-7; CDR3 protein: CSVGSGGYEQYF; CDR3 DNA: TGCAGCGTTGGGTCGGGGGGCTACGAGCAGTACTTC
V gene: TRBV7-9; D gene: TRBD2; clone size: .; J gene: TRBJ2-1; CDR3 protein: CVTPGQMTSGHSYNEQFF; CDR3 DNA: TGTGTGACGCCGGGACAGATGACTAGCGGGCACTCCTACAATGAGCAGTTCTTC
V gene: TRBV27; D gene: TRBD1; clone size: .; J gene: TRBJ2-7; CDR3 protein: CASSRTGTGGPSEQYF; CDR3 DNA: TGTGCCAGCAGCCGAACCGGGACAGGGGGGCCAAGCGAGCAGTACTTC
V gene: TRBV18; D gene: TRBD1; clone size: .; J gene: TRBJ1-3; CDR3 protein: CASSPNPVTGGRNTIYF; CDR3 DNA: TGTGCCAGCTCCCCGAACCCTGTCACAGGGGGGAGAAACACCATATATTTT
V gene: TRBV11-1; D gene: .; clone size: .; J gene: TRBJ1-1; CDR3 protein: CASSIGPMTEAFF; CDR3 DNA: TGTGCCAGCAGCATTGGGCCCATGACTGAAGCTTTCTTT
V gene: TRBV18; D gene: TRBD1; clone size: once; J gene: TRBJ1-1; CDR3 protein: CASSPIVRDRGRTNTEAFF; CDR3 DNA: TGTGCCAGCTCACCAATCGTTAGGGACAGGGGGCGAACCAACACTGAAGCTTTCTTT
V gene: TRBV7-9; D gene: .; clone size: .; J gene: TRBJ2-7; CDR3 protein: CASSPSGGLVYEQYF; CDR3 DNA: TGTGCCAGCAGCCCCTCCGGGGGTTTGGTCTACGAGCAGTACTTC
V gene: TRBV5-6; D gene: .; clone size: .; J gene: TRBJ1-2; CDR3 protein: CASSLIGQGYFYGYTF; CDR3 DNA: TGTGCCAGCAGCTTGATCGGGCAGGGGTATTTCTATGGCTACACCTTC
V gene: TRBV15; D gene: .; clone size: .; J gene: TRBJ1-5; CDR3 protein: CATSSQGGQPQHF; CDR3 DNA: TGTGCCACCAGCAGTCAGGGAGGGCAGCCCCAGCATTTT
V gene: TRBV27; D gene: TRBD2; clone size: few; J gene: TRBJ2-3; CDR3 protein: CASSLTSGAADTQYF; CDR3 DNA: TGTGCCAGCAGTTTAACTAGCGGGGCGGCAGATACGCAGTATTTT
V gene: TRBV28; D gene: .; clone size: .; J gene: TRBJ1-2; CDR3 protein: CASTASSSYGYTF; CDR3 DNA: TGTGCCAGCACAGCCAGCTCAAGCTATGGCTACACCTTC